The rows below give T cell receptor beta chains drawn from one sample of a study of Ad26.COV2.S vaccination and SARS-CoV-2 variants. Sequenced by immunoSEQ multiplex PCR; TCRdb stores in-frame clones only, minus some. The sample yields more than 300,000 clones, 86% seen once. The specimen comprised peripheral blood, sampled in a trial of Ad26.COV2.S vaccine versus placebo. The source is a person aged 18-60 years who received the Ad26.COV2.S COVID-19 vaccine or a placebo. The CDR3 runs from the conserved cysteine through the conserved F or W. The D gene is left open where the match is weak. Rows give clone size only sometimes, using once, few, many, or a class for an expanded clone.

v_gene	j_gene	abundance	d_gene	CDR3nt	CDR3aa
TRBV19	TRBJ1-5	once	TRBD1	TGTGCCAGTAGAACAACCGGACAGGGGGGGAAGCCCCAGCATTTT	CASRTTGQGGKPQHF
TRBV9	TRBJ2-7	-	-	TGTGCCAGCAGCCCAACACCGACCGCTTTCTACGAGCAGTACTTC	CASSPTPTAFYEQYF
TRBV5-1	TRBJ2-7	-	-	TGCGCCAGCAGTTACCGGGCCACGGGAGATGAGCAGTACTTC	CASSYRATGDEQYF
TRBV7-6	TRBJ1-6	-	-	TGTGCCAGCAGCCCCACAGGACCTGATTCACCCCTCCACTTT	CASSPTGPDSPLHF
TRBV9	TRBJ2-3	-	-	TGTGCCAGCAGTCTCACTCTTCAACGGGATACGCAGTATTTT	CASSLTLQRDTQYF
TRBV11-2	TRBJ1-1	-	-	TGTGCCAGCAGCCCCAGGCGCACCTACACTGAAGCTTTCTTT	CASSPRRTYTEAFF
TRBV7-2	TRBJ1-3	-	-	TGTGCCAGCAGCTTCTCCCCGGGGGTTTCTGGAAACACCATATATTTT	CASSFSPGVSGNTIYF
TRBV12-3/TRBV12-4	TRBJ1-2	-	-	TGTGCCAGCAGTTCGACCGGGAGGGATGGCTACACCTTC	CASSSTGRDGYTF
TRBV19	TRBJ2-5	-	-	TGTGCCAGTAGTATAGCGATCCGGGAGACCCAGTACTTC	CASSIAIRETQYF
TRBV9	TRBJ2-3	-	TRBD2	TGTGCCAGCAGCGTATCACCCGGGACTACCGCCGATTCGCAGTATTTT	CASSVSPGTTADSQYF
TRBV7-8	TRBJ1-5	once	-	TGTGCCAGCGGCCGAGGAGGTCCTAGCAATCAGCCCCAGCATTTT	CASGRGGPSNQPQHF
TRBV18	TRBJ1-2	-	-	TGTGCCAGCTCACCAGGGACGGGGCCTAACTATGGCTACACCTTC	CASSPGTGPNYGYTF
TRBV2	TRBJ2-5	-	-	TGTGCCAGCAGAACCCCCGGGGGTAGCGCAGAGACCCAGTACTTC	CASRTPGGSAETQYF
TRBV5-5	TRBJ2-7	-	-	TGTGCCAGCAGCTTGGCCCCGGTTATTACTCGCTCCTACGAGCAGTACTTC	CASSLAPVITRSYEQYF
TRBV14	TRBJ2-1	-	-	TGTGCCAGCAGCCAAGGGACTACCCCCAATGAGCAGTTCTTC	CASSQGTTPNEQFF
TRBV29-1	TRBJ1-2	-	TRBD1	TGCAGCGTAAACGGAGCGGACAGGGGTCTGTATGGCTACACCTTC	CSVNGADRGLYGYTF
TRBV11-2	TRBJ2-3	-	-	TGTGCCAGCAGCTTAGCTTGGATTGGCACAGATACGCAGTATTTT	CASSLAWIGTDTQYF
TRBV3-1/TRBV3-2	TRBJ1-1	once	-	TGTGCCAGCAGCCAGGTCAACACCAACACTGAAGCTTTCTTT	CASSQVNTNTEAFF
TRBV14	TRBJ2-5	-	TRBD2	TGTGCCAGCAGCCGCCCAGGAGCGGGGATGACCCAGTACTTC	CASSRPGAGMTQYF
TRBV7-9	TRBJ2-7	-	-	TGTGCCAGCAGCGACCGGGACGGTTCCTACGAGCAGTACTTC	CASSDRDGSYEQYF
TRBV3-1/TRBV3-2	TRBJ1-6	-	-	TGTGCCAGCAGCCAAGAAGCGAGTAAGGGCCTCTCACCCCTCCACTTT	CASSQEASKGLSPLHF
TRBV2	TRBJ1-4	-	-	TGTGCCAGCAGTGCTCGGGGGTTGGTGGGTGAAAAACTGTTTTTT	CASSARGLVGEKLFF
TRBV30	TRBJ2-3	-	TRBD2	TGTGCCTGGAGTTTCCAGACTAGCGGGGGTTATACGCAGTATTTT	CAWSFQTSGGYTQYF